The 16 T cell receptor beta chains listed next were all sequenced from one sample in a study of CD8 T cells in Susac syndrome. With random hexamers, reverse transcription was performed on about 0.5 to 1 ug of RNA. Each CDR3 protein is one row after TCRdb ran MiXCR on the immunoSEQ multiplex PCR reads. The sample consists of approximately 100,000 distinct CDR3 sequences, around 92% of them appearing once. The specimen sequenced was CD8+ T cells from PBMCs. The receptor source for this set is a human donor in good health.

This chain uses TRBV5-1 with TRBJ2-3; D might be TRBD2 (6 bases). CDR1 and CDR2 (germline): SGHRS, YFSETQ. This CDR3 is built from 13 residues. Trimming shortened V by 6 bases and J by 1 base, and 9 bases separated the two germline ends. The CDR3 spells CASTSGGTDTQYF. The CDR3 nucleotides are TGCGCCAGCACTTCGGGGGGCACAGATACGCAGTATTTT.

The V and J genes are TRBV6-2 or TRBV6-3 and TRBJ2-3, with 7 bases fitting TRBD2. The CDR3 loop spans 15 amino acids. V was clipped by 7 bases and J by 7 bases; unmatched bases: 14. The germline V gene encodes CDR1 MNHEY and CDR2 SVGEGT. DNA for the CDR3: TGTGCCAGCACTCAGATCGGCGGGAGTTCTTATACGCAGTATTTT. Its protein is CASTQIGGSSYTQYF.

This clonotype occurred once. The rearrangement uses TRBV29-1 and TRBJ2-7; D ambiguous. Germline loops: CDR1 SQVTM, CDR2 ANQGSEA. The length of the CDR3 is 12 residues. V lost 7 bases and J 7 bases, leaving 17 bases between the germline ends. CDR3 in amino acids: CSGYSPVEEQYF. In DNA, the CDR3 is TGCAGCGGGTACAGCCCGGTTGAGGAGCAGTACTTC.

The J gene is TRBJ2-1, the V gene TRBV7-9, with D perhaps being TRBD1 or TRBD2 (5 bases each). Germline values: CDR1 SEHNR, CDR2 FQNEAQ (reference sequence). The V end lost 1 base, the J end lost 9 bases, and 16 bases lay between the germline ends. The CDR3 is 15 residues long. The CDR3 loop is CASSLEVTGRGEQFF. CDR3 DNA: TGTGCCAGCAGCTTAGAGGTAACAGGTCGGGGTGAGCAGTTCTTC. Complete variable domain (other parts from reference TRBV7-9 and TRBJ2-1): DTGVSQNPRHKITKRGQNVTFRCDPISEHNRLYWYRQTLGQGPEFLTYFQNEAQLEKSRLLSDRFSAERPKGSFSTLEIQRTEQGDSAMYLCASSLEVTGRGEQFFGPGTRLTVL.

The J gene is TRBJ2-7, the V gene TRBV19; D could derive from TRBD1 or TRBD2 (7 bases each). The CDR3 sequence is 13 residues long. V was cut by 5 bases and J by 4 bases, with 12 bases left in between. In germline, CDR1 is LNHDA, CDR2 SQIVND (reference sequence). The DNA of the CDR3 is TGTGCCAGTAGTCCAGGGGGGGATTACGAGCAGTACTTC. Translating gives CASSPGGDYEQYF.

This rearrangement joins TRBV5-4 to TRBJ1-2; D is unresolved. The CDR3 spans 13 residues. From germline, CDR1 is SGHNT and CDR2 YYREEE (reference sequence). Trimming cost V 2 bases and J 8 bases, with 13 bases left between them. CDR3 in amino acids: CASSLKALGGYTF. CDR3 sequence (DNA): TGTGCCAGCAGCTTAAAGGCACTAGGGGGCTACACCTTC. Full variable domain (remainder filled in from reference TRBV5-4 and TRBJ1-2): ETGVTQSPTHLIKTRGQQVTLRCSSQSGHNTVSWYQQALGQGPQFIFQYYREEENGRGNFPPRFSGLQFPNYSSELNVNALELDDSALYLCASSLKALGGYTFGSGTRLTVV.

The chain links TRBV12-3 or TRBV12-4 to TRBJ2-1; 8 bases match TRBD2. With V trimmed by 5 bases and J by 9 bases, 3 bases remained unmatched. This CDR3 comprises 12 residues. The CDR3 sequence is CASSPTSGEQFF. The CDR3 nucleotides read TGTGCCAGCAGTCCAACTAGCGGTGAGCAGTTCTTC.

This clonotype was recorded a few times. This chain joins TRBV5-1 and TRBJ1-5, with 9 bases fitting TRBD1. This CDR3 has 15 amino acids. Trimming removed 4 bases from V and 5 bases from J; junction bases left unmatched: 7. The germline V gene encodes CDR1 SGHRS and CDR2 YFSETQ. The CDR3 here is CASSLGTGFDQPQHF. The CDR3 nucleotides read TGCGCCAGCAGCCTGGGGACAGGGTTTGATCAGCCCCAGCATTTT.

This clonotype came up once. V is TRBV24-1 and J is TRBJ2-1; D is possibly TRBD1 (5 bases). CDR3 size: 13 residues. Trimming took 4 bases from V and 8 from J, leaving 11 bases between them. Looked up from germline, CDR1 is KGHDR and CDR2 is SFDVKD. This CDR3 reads CATSDPNRYEQFF. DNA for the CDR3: TGTGCCACCAGTGACCCTAACAGGTATGAGCAGTTCTTC.

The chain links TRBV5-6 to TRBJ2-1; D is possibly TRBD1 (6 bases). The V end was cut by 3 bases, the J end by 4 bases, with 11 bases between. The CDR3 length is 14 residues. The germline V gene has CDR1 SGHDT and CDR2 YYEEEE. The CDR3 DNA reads TGTGCCAGCAGCTACCGACAGGTGTACAATGAGCAGTTCTTC. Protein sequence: CASSYRQVYNEQFF.

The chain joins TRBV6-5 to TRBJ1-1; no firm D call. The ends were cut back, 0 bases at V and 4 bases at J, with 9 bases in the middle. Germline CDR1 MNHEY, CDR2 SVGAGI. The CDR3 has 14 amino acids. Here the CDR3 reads CASSYSGQPTEAFF. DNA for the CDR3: TGTGCCAGCAGTTACTCCGGCCAGCCCACTGAAGCTTTCTTT.

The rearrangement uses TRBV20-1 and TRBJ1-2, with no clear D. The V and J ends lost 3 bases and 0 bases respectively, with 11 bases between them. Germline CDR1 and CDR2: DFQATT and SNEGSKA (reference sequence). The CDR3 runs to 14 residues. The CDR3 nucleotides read TGCAGTGCTAGGGATGATGGATCTAACTATGGCTACACCTTC. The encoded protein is CSARDDGSNYGYTF.

CDR3 sequence reads: CASSVARNEQFF. CDR3 nucleotide sequence: TGTGCCAGCAGCGTAGCGCGCAATGAGCAGTTCTTC. This sequence joins TRBV9 and TRBJ2-1, with D unclear. The V end was cut by 0 bases, the J end by 6 bases, with 4 bases between. The CDR3 is made up of 12 amino acids. CDR1 is SGDLS and CDR2 is YYNGEE in the germline V gene.

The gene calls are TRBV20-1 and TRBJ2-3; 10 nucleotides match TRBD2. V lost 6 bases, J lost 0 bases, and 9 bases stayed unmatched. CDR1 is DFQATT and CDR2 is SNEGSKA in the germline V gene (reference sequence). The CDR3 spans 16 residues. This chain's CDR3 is CSASTRTSGSTDTQYF. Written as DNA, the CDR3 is TGCAGTGCCTCAACCCGGACTAGCGGAAGCACAGATACGCAGTATTTT.

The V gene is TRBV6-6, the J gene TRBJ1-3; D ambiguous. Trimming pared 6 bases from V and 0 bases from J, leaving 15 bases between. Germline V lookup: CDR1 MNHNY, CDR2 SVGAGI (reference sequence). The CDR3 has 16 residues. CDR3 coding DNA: TGTGCCAGCAGAGCCTTGGTGTCCGACTCTGGAAACACCATATATTTT. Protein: CASRALVSDSGNTIYF.

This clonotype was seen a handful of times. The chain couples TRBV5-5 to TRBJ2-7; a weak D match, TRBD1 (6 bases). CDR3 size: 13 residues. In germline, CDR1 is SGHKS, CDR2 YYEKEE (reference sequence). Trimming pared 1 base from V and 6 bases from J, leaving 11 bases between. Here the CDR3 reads CASSLPGATEQYF. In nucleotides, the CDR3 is TGTGCCAGCAGCTTGCCAGGGGCAACCGAGCAGTACTTC.